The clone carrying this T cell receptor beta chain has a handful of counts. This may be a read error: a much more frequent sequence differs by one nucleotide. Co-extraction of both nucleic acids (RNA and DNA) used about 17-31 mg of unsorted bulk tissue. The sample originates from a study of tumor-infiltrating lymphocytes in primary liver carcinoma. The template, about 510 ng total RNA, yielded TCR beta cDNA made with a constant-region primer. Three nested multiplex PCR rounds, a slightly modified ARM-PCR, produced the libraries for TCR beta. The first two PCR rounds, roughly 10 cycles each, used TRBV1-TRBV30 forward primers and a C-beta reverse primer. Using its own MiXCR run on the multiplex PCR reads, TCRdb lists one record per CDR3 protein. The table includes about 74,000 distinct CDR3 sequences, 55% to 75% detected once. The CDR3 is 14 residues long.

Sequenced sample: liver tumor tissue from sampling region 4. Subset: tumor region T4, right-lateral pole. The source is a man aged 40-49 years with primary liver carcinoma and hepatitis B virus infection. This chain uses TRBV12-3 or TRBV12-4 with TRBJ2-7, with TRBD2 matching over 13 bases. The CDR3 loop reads CASSLGLAGYELYF. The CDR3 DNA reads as TGTGCCAGCAGCCTGGGACTAGCGGGATACGAGCTGTACTTC.